Listed below are T cell receptor beta chains from one sample, sequenced in a study of cytomegalovirus exposure and HLA in healthy donors. Only in-frame clones appear in the TCRdb table, and some are missing; sequencing was by immunoSEQ multiplex PCR. The sample yields approximately 170,000 clones, just under 75% seen once. The sample consisted of PBMCs. The receptors were sampled from a woman aged 25 to 45 in good health and CMV-seropositive. Each CDR3 is given with its conserved first and last residue. Each record gives: CDR3 DNA, CDR3 protein, V gene, clone size, D gene, J gene. D genes are given only for firm matches. Clone size appears in some rows only: once, few, many, or a class for an expanded clone.

CDR3 DNA: TGCGCCAGCAGCCCTGGGACAGCTCGCTACGAGCAGTACTTC
CDR3 protein: CASSPGTARYEQYF
V gene: TRBV5-1
clone size: .
D gene: TRBD1
J gene: TRBJ2-7

CDR3 DNA: TGTGCCAGCAGTGAGTTAGGGACTAGCGTCTACGAGCAGTACTTC
CDR3 protein: CASSELGTSVYEQYF
V gene: TRBV2
clone size: .
D gene: TRBD2
J gene: TRBJ2-7

CDR3 DNA: TGTGCCAGCAGCTCGGGGGCGGGGGCGGGTGAAGCTTTCTTT
CDR3 protein: CASSSGAGAGEAFF
V gene: TRBV7-9
clone size: .
D gene: .
J gene: TRBJ1-1

CDR3 DNA: TGTGCCAGCAGCTTGGAGTTGTCAGATGGCTACACCTTC
CDR3 protein: CASSLELSDGYTF
V gene: TRBV5-8
clone size: .
D gene: .
J gene: TRBJ1-2

CDR3 DNA: TGCGCCAGCAGCTTGAAGGGACAGGGGGGCGGCTACACCTTC
CDR3 protein: CASSLKGQGGGYTF
V gene: TRBV5-1
clone size: .
D gene: TRBD1
J gene: TRBJ1-2

CDR3 DNA: TGTGCCAGCAGTTTACAGGGGCAGCCCCAGCATTTT
CDR3 protein: CASSLQGQPQHF
V gene: TRBV28
clone size: .
D gene: .
J gene: TRBJ1-5

CDR3 DNA: TGTGCCAGCAGCTTGAAAGGGGGCGTGGGTGGGAATGAGCAGTTCTTC
CDR3 protein: CASSLKGGVGGNEQFF
V gene: TRBV13
clone size: few
D gene: TRBD1
J gene: TRBJ2-1

CDR3 DNA: TGCGCCAGCAGCCTCTTAGCGGGACGGAACAATGAGCAGTTCTTC
CDR3 protein: CASSLLAGRNNEQFF
V gene: TRBV5-1
clone size: .
D gene: TRBD2
J gene: TRBJ2-1

CDR3 DNA: TGTGCCAGCTCACCTGAAGCAATCTACGAGCAGTACTTC
CDR3 protein: CASSPEAIYEQYF
V gene: TRBV18
clone size: .
D gene: .
J gene: TRBJ2-7

CDR3 DNA: TGCGCCAGCAGCTTGGTAGCGGCCTACGAGCAGTACTTC
CDR3 protein: CASSLVAAYEQYF
V gene: TRBV5-1
clone size: .
D gene: .
J gene: TRBJ2-7

CDR3 DNA: TGTGCCAGCAGCCCTCGTCGGGGCGGAGGGGAAACCGGGGAGCTGTTTTTT
CDR3 protein: CASSPRRGGGETGELFF
V gene: TRBV11-3
clone size: .
D gene: .
J gene: TRBJ2-2

CDR3 DNA: TGTGCCAGCAGTTTTGGGACAGTAACTTCTATGAACACTGAAGCTTTCTTT
CDR3 protein: CASSFGTVTSMNTEAFF
V gene: TRBV28
clone size: .
D gene: TRBD1
J gene: TRBJ1-1

CDR3 DNA: TGTGCCAGCAGTCCCGGGACAAACTCCTACGAGCAGTACTTC
CDR3 protein: CASSPGTNSYEQYF
V gene: TRBV27
clone size: .
D gene: .
J gene: TRBJ2-7

CDR3 DNA: TGTGCCAGCAGTGCAAAAGGGACAGGGAACACAGATACGCAGTATTTT
CDR3 protein: CASSAKGTGNTDTQYF
V gene: TRBV6-1
clone size: .
D gene: TRBD1
J gene: TRBJ2-3

CDR3 DNA: TGTGCCAGTAGCCCCTGGCGGGAGGGGGCAGAGACCCAGTACTTC
CDR3 protein: CASSPWREGAETQYF
V gene: TRBV19
clone size: .
D gene: TRBD2
J gene: TRBJ2-5

CDR3 DNA: TGTTCCAGCAGCTTAGGTGTCCTAGCGGGAGGCGATGAGCAGTTCTTC
CDR3 protein: CSSSLGVLAGGDEQFF
V gene: TRBV7-9
clone size: .
D gene: TRBD2
J gene: TRBJ2-1

CDR3 DNA: TGCGCCAGCAGCCTAGAAGAAGGGGCTAGCGGGGACAATGAGCAGTTCTTC
CDR3 protein: CASSLEEGASGDNEQFF
V gene: TRBV5-1
clone size: .
D gene: TRBD2
J gene: TRBJ2-1

CDR3 DNA: TGTGCCAGCAGTCCTAGCGGGAGACCCGAGCAGTACTTC
CDR3 protein: CASSPSGRPEQYF
V gene: TRBV27
clone size: .
D gene: TRBD2
J gene: TRBJ2-7

CDR3 DNA: TGTGCCAGCAGGCCGGGACTAGCGATGTACGAGCAGTACTTC
CDR3 protein: CASRPGLAMYEQYF
V gene: TRBV2
clone size: .
D gene: TRBD2
J gene: TRBJ2-7

CDR3 DNA: TGTGCCAGCAGTCCTAGCGGAACCACAGATACGCAGTATTTT
CDR3 protein: CASSPSGTTDTQYF
V gene: TRBV5-5
clone size: .
D gene: TRBD2
J gene: TRBJ2-3

CDR3 DNA: TGTGCCAGCAGTTTACCTAGCAAGTTTCAGTACTTC
CDR3 protein: CASSLPSKFQYF
V gene: TRBV28
clone size: few
D gene: .
J gene: TRBJ2-5

CDR3 DNA: TGTGCCAGTACACCGGGACAGCGAATGAACACTGAAGCTTTCTTT
CDR3 protein: CASTPGQRMNTEAFF
V gene: TRBV6-5
clone size: few
D gene: TRBD1
J gene: TRBJ1-1

CDR3 DNA: TGTGCCAGCAGCGTAGATCGGGACACTCGGACTGAAGCTTTCTTT
CDR3 protein: CASSVDRDTRTEAFF
V gene: TRBV9
clone size: .
D gene: .
J gene: TRBJ1-1

CDR3 DNA: TGTGCCAGCAGTGCTACTGACACCGGGGAGCTGTTTTTT
CDR3 protein: CASSATDTGELFF
V gene: TRBV2
clone size: .
D gene: .
J gene: TRBJ2-2

CDR3 DNA: TGTGCCAGCAGCTTAGCTCGGGGGGGTAGGAACACTGAAGCTTTCTTT
CDR3 protein: CASSLARGGRNTEAFF
V gene: TRBV11-2
clone size: .
D gene: .
J gene: TRBJ1-1

CDR3 DNA: TGTGCCAGCAGCGGCCTCGGGTCAGCTAACTATGGCTACACCTTC
CDR3 protein: CASSGLGSANYGYTF
V gene: TRBV9
clone size: .
D gene: .
J gene: TRBJ1-2

CDR3 DNA: TGTGCCATCAGCCGGGACAGTAACACTGAAGCTTTCTTT
CDR3 protein: CAISRDSNTEAFF
V gene: TRBV10-3
clone size: .
D gene: TRBD1
J gene: TRBJ1-1

CDR3 DNA: TGTGCCAGCAGCGTAGCTGGAGAGGGCTACACCTTC
CDR3 protein: CASSVAGEGYTF
V gene: TRBV9
clone size: .
D gene: .
J gene: TRBJ1-2

CDR3 DNA: TGTGCCAGCAGCTCCTGGACTAGCGGCGATGAGCAGTTCTTC
CDR3 protein: CASSSWTSGDEQFF
V gene: TRBV9
clone size: once
D gene: TRBD2
J gene: TRBJ2-1